A single sample is the source of the 15 T cell receptor beta chains below, sequenced in a study of T cell repertoires in cytomegalovirus infection. MiXCR, run by TCRdb on the reads, gives a single entry per CDR3 protein. The table has about a million distinct CDR3 sequences, around 31% seen once. Their target antigens are unknown. Sequenced material: cultured CD8+ T cells from PBMCs, taken from culture after CMV antigen stimulation. Source of these receptors: a human donor in good health (CMV status not recorded). Some clones in this sample may be carry-over from other donors' samples.

The V and J genes are TRBV6-1 and TRBJ1-3, with unresolved D. The V gene lost 6 bases and the J gene lost 2 bases, with 23 bases spanning the gap. Germline CDR1 reads MNHNS; CDR2 reads SASEGT. The CDR3 totals 18 residues. CDR3 residues: CASSRLTFRADTGNTIYF. For the CDR3, the DNA is TGTGCCAGCAGCAGATTGACTTTTCGGGCCGACACTGGAAACACCATATATTTT.

The V and J genes are TRBV4-2 and TRBJ2-5; 10 bases are a match to TRBD1. CDR1 is LGHNA, CDR2 YNFKEQ, per germline. The CDR3 runs to 14 residues. V was clipped by 4 bases and J by 4 bases; unmatched bases: 3. CDR3 residues: CASSRQGAGETQYF. The CDR3 DNA sequence: TGTGCCAGCAGCCGACAGGGGGCGGGAGAGACCCAGTACTTC.

The chain has TRBV15 and TRBJ1-5, with D unclear. Per germline, CDR1 LNHNV and CDR2 YYDKDF (reference sequence). V dropped 0 bases and J dropped 3 bases, with 15 bases sitting between them. CDR3 length equals 17 residues. CDR3 in amino acids: CATSRDRVGPNNQPQHF. CDR3 sequence (DNA): TGTGCCACCAGCAGAGATAGAGTCGGACCAAACAATCAGCCCCAGCATTTT.

This clonotype was seen just once. This rearrangement joins TRBV25-1 to TRBJ1-2, with a tentative D call TRBD1 (5 bases). Looked up from germline, CDR1 is MGHDK and CDR2 is SYGVNS. The CDR3 contains 11 residues. The V gene lost 8 bases and the J gene lost 10 bases, with 14 bases spanning the gap. CDR3 loop: CASGAGAVYTF. CDR3 DNA: TGTGCCAGCGGTGCCGGGGCGGTCTACACCTTC.

This sequence joins TRBV27 and TRBJ2-1; the D is unclear. Germline V gene sequence: CDR1 MNHEY, CDR2 SMNVEV (reference sequence). Trimming stripped 2 bases from V and 15 bases from J, with 11 bases between. The CDR3 sequence is 11 residues long. In DNA, the CDR3 is TGTGCCAGCAGTTTAGGCAAAAGAACGTTCTTC. Encoded protein: CASSLGKRTFF.

The chain recombines TRBV6-2 or TRBV6-3 with TRBJ2-7; 8 nucleotides agree with TRBD1. Germline trimming cut 0 bases from V and 2 bases from J; bases unmatched to any gene: 6. This CDR3 spans 16 amino acids. Germline V gives CDR1 MNHEY, CDR2 SVGEGT. DNA of the CDR3: TGTGCCAGCAGTTACTCACCGGACAGGGAGGCCTACGAGCAGTACGTC. It is translated as CASSYSPDREAYEQYV.

This chain links TRBV11-2 with TRBJ2-3; TRBD2 aligns across 12 bases. Per germline, CDR1 SGHAT and CDR2 FQNNGV. The V gene end was trimmed by 5 bases and the J gene end by 3 bases; junction bases not matched to a gene: 6. This CDR3 comprises 16 residues. The CDR3 DNA reads TGTGCCAGCAGCGTAGGACTAGCGGGGCCGACAGATACGCAGTATTTT. Translated, it gives CASSVGLAGPTDTQYF.

In its sample, this clonotype was seen a few times. The chain uses TRBV10-3 and TRBJ1-2; 8 bases are shared with TRBD1. The germline gives CDR1 ENHRY, CDR2 SYGVKD. The CDR3 loop spans 13 amino acids. V was clipped by 2 bases and J by 4 bases; unmatched bases: 0. The CDR3 sequence is CAISEGTGYGYTF. The DNA for the CDR3 is TGTGCCATCAGTGAGGGGACAGGCTATGGCTACACCTTC.

This sequence joins TRBV27 and TRBJ1-1; D is unresolved. CDR1 is MNHEY and CDR2 is SMNVEV in the germline V gene (reference sequence). The CDR3 runs to 15 residues. Trimming removed 6 bases at V and 0 bases at J, with 14 bases between. CDR3 nucleotide sequence: TGTGCCAGCAGCTCCTTTAGGTGGGTGAACACTGAAGCTTTCTTT. Its translation is CASSSFRWVNTEAFF.

The chain recombines TRBV27 with TRBJ1-6, with unresolved D. Germline CDR1 MNHEY, CDR2 SMNVEV (reference sequence). The CDR3 is made up of 14 amino acids. V was shortened by 4 bases and J by 13 bases, with 17 bases between the two germline ends. CDR3 region: CASSSGSRVGPLHF. CDR3 in DNA: TGTGCCAGCAGTTCGGGTTCCAGAGTCGGGCCCCTCCACTTT.

On this clonotype: A much larger clone lies a single base off, so this may be a read error. The chain links TRBV7-4 to TRBJ2-1; D not certain. The CDR3 consists of 16 residues. Germline V gene lookup returns CDR1 SGHVT and CDR2 SQSDAQ. Here the CDR3 reads CTSSLVSTFSYNEQFF. In nucleotides, the CDR3 is TGTACCAGCAGCTTAGTGTCGACCTTCTCCTACAATGAGCAGTTCTTC.

The rearrangement uses TRBV29-1 and TRBJ1-2; D perhaps matches TRBD1 (5 bases). V shed 4 bases and J shed 5 bases, with 17 bases lying between them. The CDR3 covers 14 residues. Germline CDR1 and CDR2: SQVTM and ANQGSEA. The CDR3 reads CSVGPEGPEYGYTF. Here the CDR3 DNA reads TGCAGCGTTGGACCTGAGGGGCCGGAATATGGCTACACCTTC.

The chain combines TRBV6-2 or TRBV6-3 with TRBJ2-1, with TRBD2 matching 10 bases. There are 16 residues in the CDR3. Germline values: CDR1 MNHEY, CDR2 SVGEGT. J gave up 5 bases and V 0 bases, and 4 bases lay outside the gene matches. This CDR3 reads CASSYSIAGGHNEQFF. As DNA, the CDR3 is TGTGCCAGCAGTTACTCGATAGCGGGGGGACACAATGAGCAGTTCTTC.

This clonotype has just a few counts. V is TRBV6-6 and J is TRBJ2-7; D is undetermined. The CDR3 is made up of 14 amino acids. Germline lookup yields CDR1 MNHNY and CDR2 SVGAGI (reference sequence). The V and J ends lost 4 bases and 2 bases respectively, with 12 bases between them. The CDR3 DNA follows: TGTGCCAGCAGTTTTGGAACAATTCCCTACGAGCAGTACGTC. Protein: CASSFGTIPYEQYV.

Ten or more counts support this clonotype. At one end the junction does not follow the germline gene, possibly because of a read error. V is TRBV7-2 and J is TRBJ1-2; 7 bases agree with TRBD1. Germline CDR1 reads SGHTA; CDR2 reads FQGNSA. This CDR3 region has 18 residues. The CDR3 DNA reads as TGTGCCAGCACCTTAGGGCCATCCGTCCGACAGGGCGACTATGGCTACACCTTC. Translation: CASTLGPSVRQGDYGYTF.